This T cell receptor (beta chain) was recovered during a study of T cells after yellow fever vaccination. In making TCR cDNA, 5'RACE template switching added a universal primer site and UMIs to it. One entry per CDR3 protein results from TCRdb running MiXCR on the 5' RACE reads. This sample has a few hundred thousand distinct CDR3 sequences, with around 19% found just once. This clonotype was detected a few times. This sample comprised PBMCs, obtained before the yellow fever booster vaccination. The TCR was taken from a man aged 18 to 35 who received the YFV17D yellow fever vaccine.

The CDR3 bases are TGTGCCAGCAGCCCCACGACCAACACCGGGGAGCTGTTTTTT. Amino acids: CASSPTTNTGELFF. This sequence joins TRBV9 and TRBJ2-2; D remains unclear. V lost 4 bases and J lost 2, with 9 bases in between. The CDR3 runs to 14 residues. CDR1 and CDR2 (germline): SGDLS, YYNGEE.